The 17 T cell receptor beta chains in this list originate from one sample, sequenced in a study of response to subunit inactivated influenza vaccine. TCRdb redid the calling of the RT-PCR reads with MiXCR, one entry per CDR3 protein. The sample lists about 530,000 distinct CDR3 sequences, roughly 13% occurring once. This sample comprised PBMCs from blood, obtained 40 to 50 days after vaccination. The receptor source for this set is a man between 50 and 59 years old who received an inactivated influenza vaccine.

This clonotype was counted ten times or more. This rearrangement joins TRBV20-1 to TRBJ2-7; 12 bases map to TRBD2. V shed 1 base, J shed 2 bases, and the junction held 6 bases outside the gene matches. CDR1 DFQATT and CDR2 SNEGSKA come from the germline V gene (reference sequence). This CDR3 comprises 16 residues. CDR3 residues: CSARASGGVITYEQYF. CDR3 sequence (DNA): TGCAGTGCTAGAGCTAGCGGGGGGGTTATAACCTACGAGCAGTACTTC.

The table lists this clonotype with many counts. This sequence joins TRBV29-1 and TRBJ2-1, with D perhaps TRBD1 (6 bases). CDR1 is SQVTM, CDR2 ANQGSEA, per germline. Trimming removed 7 bases at V and 0 bases at J, with 10 bases between. The CDR3 covers 13 residues. CDR3 residues: CSAGTFSYNEQFF. CDR3 DNA: TGCAGCGCTGGGACATTCTCCTACAATGAGCAGTTCTTC.

This clonotype turned up a few times. This CDR3 reads CASSYSESGPGEQYF. The CDR3 nucleotides read TGTGCCAGCAGTTACTCGGAGTCGGGGCCGGGCGAGCAGTACTTC. The chain has TRBV6-2 or TRBV6-3 and TRBJ2-7; tentatively, D is TRBD1 or TRBD2 (5 bases each). V shed 0 bases and J shed 6 bases, with 15 bases lying between them. From germline, CDR1 is MNHEY and CDR2 SVGEGT. CDR3 length equals 15 residues.

This clonotype was observed a handful of times. V gene TRBV7-9 combines with J gene TRBJ2-7; 10 bases are a match to TRBD1. The ends lost 0 bases at V and 6 bases at J; junction bases unmatched: 2. Germline V CDR1 and CDR2: SEHNR, FQNEAQ (reference sequence). This CDR3 region has 14 residues. The CDR3 spells CASSLAGTGVEQYF. As DNA, the CDR3 is TGTGCCAGCAGCTTAGCCGGGACAGGGGTCGAGCAGTACTTC.

Ten or more counts support this clonotype. The chain has TRBV12-3 or TRBV12-4 and TRBJ2-3; perhaps TRBD2 as D (5 bases). The CDR3 covers 15 residues. Deletions cut 4 bases from V and 0 bases from J, with 11 bases between. The CDR3 DNA reads TGTGCCAGCAGTTCTGGTTGGACTAGCACAGATACGCAGTATTTT. Its translation is CASSSGWTSTDTQYF.

The chain combines TRBV20-1 with TRBJ2-2, with 8 bases that match TRBD1. CDR1 and CDR2 from the germline V gene are DFQATT and SNEGSKA (reference sequence). J gave up 6 bases and V 5 bases, and 2 bases lay outside the gene matches. This CDR3 region has 12 residues. The CDR3 reads CSAPQGAGELFF. The CDR3 coding sequence is TGCAGTGCTCCACAGGGGGCCGGGGAGCTGTTTTTT.

The chain joins TRBV28 to TRBJ1-3; the D is unclear. Trimming took 5 bases from V and 5 from J, leaving 13 bases between them. Germline CDR1 is MDHEN and CDR2 is SYDVKM. The CDR3 runs 14 residues. Written as DNA, the CDR3 is TGTGCCAGCAGTATCCCCGGGTCTAGAAACACCATATATTTT. It translates to CASSIPGSRNTIYF. Filled out from reference TRBV28 and TRBJ1-3, the complete variable domain reads DVKVTQSSRYLVKRTGEKVFLECVQDMDHENMFWYRQDPGLGLRLIYFSYDVKMKEKGDIPEGYSVSREKKERFSLILESASTNQTSMYLCASSIPGSRNTIYFGEGSWLTVV.

This clonotype was recorded at least ten times. The V call is TRBV6-2 or TRBV6-3, the J call TRBJ2-1; 9 bases match TRBD2. The V segment lost 2 bases and the J segment 7 bases; nucleotides outside the gene matches: 3. CDR3 length: 14 amino acids. Germline V gene lookup returns CDR1 MNHEY and CDR2 SVGEGT. The CDR3 reads CASSYTAGGNEQFF. In nucleotides, the CDR3 is TGTGCCAGCAGTTACACGGCGGGAGGGAATGAGCAGTTCTTC.

The chain has TRBV15 and TRBJ2-5, with unresolved D. CDR1 is LNHNV, CDR2 YYDKDF, per germline (reference sequence). The CDR3 is 15 residues long. Trimming stripped 1 base from V and 1 base from J, with 10 bases between. As DNA, the CDR3 is TGTGCCACCAGCAGAGCGGGCAGCCCCCAAGAGACCCAGTACTTC. Protein: CATSRAGSPQETQYF.

This chain connects TRBV20-1 to TRBJ2-3; 12 bases agree with TRBD1. The ends lost 3 bases at V and 4 bases at J; junction bases unmatched: 2. Germline V gene sequence: CDR1 DFQATT, CDR2 SNEGSKA (reference sequence). The CDR3 runs to 14 residues. CDR3 DNA sequence: TGCAGTGCTAGGGGGACAGGGGGCCCAGATACGCAGTATTTT. This encodes CSARGTGGPDTQYF.

The chain is built from TRBV28 and TRBJ2-3; D is uncertain. The CDR3 is made up of 16 amino acids. The germline gives CDR1 MDHEN, CDR2 SYDVKM. V lost 2 bases and J lost 2, with 14 bases in between. This CDR3 is CASSLVTPPTTDTQYF. CDR3 nucleotide sequence: TGTGCCAGCAGTTTAGTTACCCCTCCGACCACAGATACGCAGTATTTT.

The chain links TRBV15 to TRBJ2-3, with D possibly being TRBD2 (6 bases). Trimming took off 5 bases at V and 2 bases at J, with 14 bases between the two ends. Germline-derived CDR1 and CDR2 are LNHNV and YYDKDF (reference sequence). This CDR3 region has 15 residues. The CDR3 loop reads CATSGDFQITDTQYF. CDR3 sequence (DNA): TGTGCCACCAGCGGGGACTTCCAGATCACAGATACGCAGTATTTT.

This clonotype showed up just a few times. The chain combines TRBV20-1 with TRBJ2-3; D remains unclear. CDR3 length: 16 residues. The germline CDR1 and CDR2 sequences are DFQATT and SNEGSKA (reference sequence). V lost 5 bases and J 0 bases, leaving 18 bases between the germline ends. The CDR3 DNA reads as TGCAGTGCTGGCCGGGTGGTAGGGTTGAGCACAGATACGCAGTATTTT. Amino acids: CSAGRVVGLSTDTQYF.

Many counts were recorded for this clonotype. The chain employs TRBV12-3 or TRBV12-4 and TRBJ2-5, with D perhaps matching TRBD1 (5 bases). Trimming shortened V by 8 bases and J by 2 bases, and 12 bases separated the two germline ends. The CDR3 covers 13 residues. DNA for the CDR3: TGTGCCAGCCGAATAACAGGACAAGAGACCCAGTACTTC. Protein product: CASRITGQETQYF.

The V gene is TRBV5-1, the J gene TRBJ2-7, with 9 bases fitting TRBD2. With 0 bases clipped from V and 4 bases from J, the junction kept 5 bases outside the gene matches. From germline, CDR1 is SGHRS and CDR2 YFSETQ. The length of the CDR3 is 15 residues. The CDR3 DNA follows: TGCGCCAGCAGCTTGGCGACTAGCGGACCGTACGAGCAGTACTTC. Translated, it gives CASSLATSGPYEQYF.

This clonotype appeared a few times. This sequence joins TRBV5-1 and TRBJ2-3, with 7 bases lining up with TRBD1. J was trimmed by 2 bases and V by 2 bases; bases with no gene match: 8. The CDR3 loop spans 16 amino acids. CDR1 is SGHRS, CDR2 YFSETQ, per germline. The CDR3 nucleotides read TGCGCCAGCAGCTTCCCAGCAGGGGGTACCACAGATACGCAGTATTTT. Its translation is CASSFPAGGTTDTQYF.

This clonotype showed up many times. The rearrangement links TRBV24-1 to TRBJ1-2; D is unclear. The germline V gene encodes CDR1 KGHDR and CDR2 SFDVKD. The germline V and J ends were trimmed by 4 bases and 1 base, with 9 bases remaining between them. There are 14 residues in the CDR3. For the CDR3, the DNA is TGTGCCACCAGTGAACGGGCTCTTAACTATGGCTACACCTTC. It is translated as CATSERALNYGYTF.